A single sample gave rise to the 30 T cell receptor beta chains below, sequenced in a study of CD8+CD57+ T cells in acquired aplastic anemia. Genomic DNA acted as the template from which TCR beta VDJ combination and CDR3 sequence profiling were carried out. One entry per CDR3 protein, called by TCRdb with MiXCR from the reads. This sample yields 260,000 or so distinct CDR3 sequences, of which 47% are seen a single time; 7.8% belongs to the top ten. CD8+CD57+ cell expansion, shown by flow cytometry, had occurred in the patients selected for sequencing. Source material: sorted CD4+, CD8+, or CD8+CD57+ T cells (not recorded which) from PBMCs. These receptor sequences come from a human donor with aplastic anemia.

With respect to this clonotype: One junction end does not reproduce the germline sequence, and a read error may be involved. The genes are TRBV10-3 and TRBJ2-2; 8 bases are a match to TRBD1. The CDR3 has 15 amino acids. Germline V gives CDR1 ENHRY, CDR2 SYGVKD. CDR3 in amino acids: CAIMTGALNNGELFF. In DNA, the CDR3 is TGTGCCATCATGACAGGGGCACTGAACAACGGGGAGCTGTTTTTT.

As concerns this clonotype: This sequence may be a read error, since a much larger clone differs from it by one base. Here the CDR3 omits its conserved ending phenylalanine or tryptophan, so a read error is the likely source. The V and J genes are TRBV6-5 and TRBJ2-5, with D perhaps TRBD1 (5 bases). Trimming pared 2 bases from V and 4 bases from J, leaving 8 bases between. Germline CDR1 is MNHEY and CDR2 is SVGAGI. The CDR3 length is 13 residues. CDR3 amino acids: CASSYMGRETQYL. Written as DNA, the CDR3 is TGTGCCAGCAGTTACATGGGGCGAGAGACCCAGTACCTC.

The rearrangement uses TRBV6-5 and TRBJ1-2; D unclear. Germline V lookup: CDR1 MNHEY, CDR2 SVGAGI. The V end lost 2 bases, the J end lost 7 bases, and 17 bases lay between the germline ends. The CDR3 is 15 residues long. CDR3 coding DNA: TGTGCCAGCAGTTACGGGTCCCCAGGTGAACGTGGCTACACCTTC. It codes for CASSYGSPGERGYTF.

Remarks on this clonotype: A much larger clone sits a single nucleotide away, making a read error possible. This is likely a read error, given that the CDR3 carries no conserved phenylalanine or tryptophan at its end. The rearrangement uses TRBV7-3 and TRBJ1-1; TRBD1 aligns across 12 bases. V trimming: 4 bases; J trimming: 8 bases; junction bases outside the gene matches: 5. CDR1 is SGHTA and CDR2 is FQGTGA in the germline V gene. The CDR3 covers 14 residues. CDR3 nucleotides: TGTGCCAGCAGCTGGGGACAGGGGGCCTCCGAAGCTTTCTCT. Translated: CASSWGQGASEAFS.

This clonotype was detected many times. V usage is TRBV29-1 and J usage is TRBJ1-1; 8 bases are a match to TRBD1. Per germline, CDR1 SQVTM and CDR2 ANQGSEA. Trimming took 7 bases from V and 7 from J; bases not matched to a gene: 8. The CDR3 consists of 12 residues. The CDR3 here is CSAVDRDVEAFF. The CDR3 DNA follows: TGCAGCGCTGTGGACAGGGATGTTGAAGCTTTCTTT.

This clonotype was seen at least ten times. V is TRBV7-6 and J is TRBJ1-1; D gene uncertain. Germline V lookup: CDR1 SGHVS, CDR2 FNYEAQ. V was trimmed by 2 bases and J by 4 bases, leaving 8 bases between them. The CDR3 totals 13 residues. The CDR3 region has the DNA TGTGCCAGCAGCTTATCAACGGGCACTGAAGCTTTCTTT. Amino acids: CASSLSTGTEAFF.

The gene calls are TRBV28 and TRBJ2-5; 12 nucleotides match TRBD2. The CDR3 sequence is 16 residues long. Trimming cost V 6 bases and J 2 bases; bases outside gene matches: 7. Per the germline V gene, CDR1 is MDHEN and CDR2 is SYDVKM. The CDR3 DNA sequence: TGTGCCAGCAGCGGACTAGCGGGGACTACACAAGAGACCCAGTACTTC. It encodes CASSGLAGTTQETQYF.

The chain employs TRBV20-1 and TRBJ1-1; D is perhaps TRBD1 (6 bases). This CDR3 has 12 residues. Trimming pared 5 bases from V and 6 bases from J, leaving 13 bases between. CDR1 and CDR2 from the germline V gene are DFQATT and SNEGSKA (reference sequence). The CDR3 sequence: CSAGGQIPEAFF. For the CDR3, the DNA is TGCAGTGCTGGCGGACAGATACCTGAAGCTTTCTTT.

This clonotype appeared a few times. This rearrangement joins TRBV29-1 to TRBJ1-2; no firm D call. CDR1 SQVTM and CDR2 ANQGSEA come from the germline V gene. The CDR3 contains 15 residues. V lost 0 bases, J lost 1 base, and 12 bases lay in between. Written as DNA, the CDR3 is TGCAGCGTTGAAGACGGGCGTGGGCTTAACTATGGCTACACCTTC. It is translated as CSVEDGRGLNYGYTF.

This clonotype was counted ten times or more. The CDR3 nucleotides read TGTGCCAGCAGCTCATCGTCGGGAGGGGGGAGCTACGAGCAGTACTTC. It encodes CASSSSSGGGSYEQYF. The V and J genes are TRBV7-9 and TRBJ2-7, with 8 bases that match TRBD2. Per germline, CDR1 SEHNR and CDR2 FQNEAQ (reference sequence). The CDR3 totals 16 residues. V shed 4 bases and J 3 bases; nucleotides not matched to a gene: 11.

Of note for this clonotype: A single base separates this from a much larger clone, so it may be a read error. The genes are TRBV4-1 and TRBJ2-7; 9 bases are a match to TRBD1. V lost 0 bases and J lost 5; bases outside the gene matches: 5. The germline V gene encodes CDR1 MGHRA and CDR2 YSYEKL. CDR3 size: 15 residues. This chain's CDR3 is CASSQDGTGSDEQYF. CDR3 nucleotides: TGCGCCAGCAGCCAAGACGGGACAGGGAGCGACGAGCAGTACTTC.

This clonotype was found a few times. The rearrangement links TRBV20-1 to TRBJ2-7; 8 bases agree with TRBD2. The CDR3 spans 13 residues. J lost 3 bases, V lost 3 bases, and 4 bases had no gene match. Germline-derived CDR1 and CDR2 are DFQATT and SNEGSKA (reference sequence). CDR3 in DNA: TGCAGTGCTAGGGGTAGCGGGGACTACGAGCAGTACTTC. It is translated as CSARGSGDYEQYF.

The V gene is TRBV19, the J gene TRBJ1-1; the D is unclear. The CDR3 extends over 13 amino acids. Looked up from germline, CDR1 is LNHDA and CDR2 is SQIVND (reference sequence). The ends were cut back, 10 bases at V and 1 base at J, with 13 bases in the middle. CDR3 coding DNA: TGTGCCACATCCTTTCCTGGGAACACTGAAGCTTTCTTT. Its translation is CATSFPGNTEAFF.

The chain is built from TRBV9 and TRBJ2-2; 9 bases agree with TRBD2. V dropped 4 bases and J dropped 6; count of bases not matched to a gene: 13. CDR1 is SGDLS, CDR2 YYNGEE, per germline. The CDR3 consists of 17 residues. CDR3 DNA: TGTGCCAGCAGCACCGTAGGTAGCGGGAGTAGTGCCGGGGAGCTGTTTTTT. This encodes CASSTVGSGSSAGELFF.

This clonotype was picked up many times. The chain couples TRBV29-1 to TRBJ1-3; no clear D gene. In germline, CDR1 is SQVTM, CDR2 ANQGSEA. The CDR3 is 13 residues long. Trimming took 4 bases from V and 0 from J, leaving 7 bases between them. Written as DNA, the CDR3 is TGCAGCGTTGTCACAGACTCTGGAAACACCATATATTTT. Protein product: CSVVTDSGNTIYF.

This rearrangement joins TRBV9 to TRBJ2-1; possible D gene TRBD2, 7 bases. The CDR3 covers 13 residues. V was cut by 0 bases and J by 9 bases, with 10 bases left in between. Germline V lookup: CDR1 SGDLS, CDR2 YYNGEE. CDR3 DNA: TGTGCCAGCAGCGTAGACGGGGGGCTTGAGCAGTTCTTC. The encoded protein is CASSVDGGLEQFF. Full variable domain (outside the CDR3, taken from reference TRBV9 and TRBJ2-1): DSGVTQTPKHLITATGQRVTLRCSPRSGDLSVYWYQQSLDQGLQFLIQYYNGEERAKGNILERFSAQQFPDLHSELNLSSLELGDSALYFCASSVDGGLEQFFGPGTRLTVL.

This clonotype has at least ten counts. This chain connects TRBV7-8 to TRBJ1-4; D perhaps matches TRBD1 (6 bases). Germline CDR1 is SGHVS and CDR2 is FQNEAQ. The CDR3 sequence is 13 residues long. V was pared by 4 bases and J by 6 bases, with 9 bases between. CDR3 region: CASSSRTDEKLFF. The CDR3 DNA reads TGTGCCAGCAGCTCCCGGACAGATGAAAAACTGTTTTTT.

This chain links TRBV30 with TRBJ2-2, with a tentative D call TRBD2 (6 bases). Germline CDR1 GTSNPN, CDR2 SVGIG (reference sequence). Trimming cost V 0 bases and J 2 bases, with 7 bases left between them. This CDR3 has 14 amino acids. The CDR3 DNA is TGTGCCTGGAGTGTGGGAGGAAACACCGGGGAGCTGTTTTTT. It is translated as CAWSVGGNTGELFF. The variable domain in full, with the rest retrieved from reference TRBV30 and TRBJ2-2, is SQTIHQWPATLVQPVGSPLSLECTVEGTSNPNLYWYRQAAGRGLQLLFYSVGIGQISSEVPQNLSASRPQDRQFILSSKKLLLSDSGFYLCAWSVGGNTGELFFGEGSRLTVL.

The CDR3 DNA is TGTGCCTGGAGTCCCCGGGGACGGCTGAACACTGAAGCTTTCTTT. Protein: CAWSPRGRLNTEAFF. V and J are TRBV30 and TRBJ1-1; D might be TRBD1 (5 bases). CDR3 length equals 15 residues. V shed 2 bases and J shed 0 bases, with 13 bases lying between them. In germline, CDR1 is GTSNPN, CDR2 SVGIG (reference sequence).

This clonotype has just a few counts. This chain connects TRBV20-1 to TRBJ2-7; 15 positions agree with TRBD2. J gave up 4 bases and V 5 bases, and 9 bases lay outside the gene matches. This CDR3 region has 16 residues. The germline gives CDR1 DFQATT, CDR2 SNEGSKA (reference sequence). CDR3 DNA sequence: TGCAGTGCTGAGTGGACTAGCGGGAGGGAGAGGTACGAGCAGTACTTC. Protein sequence: CSAEWTSGRERYEQYF.

The V gene is TRBV29-1, the J gene TRBJ1-1; D remains ambiguous. The CDR3 is 12 residues long. Germline loops: CDR1 SQVTM, CDR2 ANQGSEA. The ends were cut back, 3 bases at V and 7 bases at J, with 12 bases in the middle. CDR3 nucleotides: TGCAGCGTTGATCGCGGGTTCGTTGAAGCTTTCTTT. Encoded protein: CSVDRGFVEAFF.

The chain carries TRBV19 and TRBJ1-5; 8 bases are shared with TRBD1. The V gene end was trimmed by 3 bases and the J gene end by 1 base; junction bases not matched to a gene: 5. Germline CDR1 and CDR2: LNHDA and SQIVND (reference sequence). This CDR3 comprises 16 residues. The CDR3 DNA follows: TGTGCCAGTAGTATCGCGACAGGGGCGAGCAATCAGCCCCAGCATTTT. Its translation: CASSIATGASNQPQHF.

This clonotype was picked up many times. CDR3 sequence: CASSEETHNEQFF. The CDR3 DNA is TGTGCCAGCAGTGAAGAGACGCACAATGAGCAGTTCTTC. The V gene is TRBV6-1, the J gene TRBJ2-1, with unresolved D. Germline assignment: CDR1 MNHNS and CDR2 SASEGT. This CDR3 region has 13 residues. Trimming pared 1 base from V and 5 bases from J, leaving 6 bases between.

For this clonotype: Just one base apart from a much larger clone, this may be a read error. The J gene is TRBJ1-1, the V gene TRBV4-1; D not certain. This CDR3 is built from 14 residues. Trimming removed 4 bases at V and 2 bases at J, with 11 bases between. From germline, CDR1 is MGHRA and CDR2 YSYEKL. CDR3 in DNA: TGCGCCAGCAGCCCTAACCCAGGTAACACTGAAGCTTTCTTT. This encodes CASSPNPGNTEAFF.

This clonotype was detected ten times or more. The V and J genes are TRBV19 and TRBJ1-1; TRBD1 might be the D (5 bases). Between the trimmed V and J ends, which lost 4 bases and 6 bases, there was a span of 12 bases. CDR3 length: 13 residues. Germline CDR1 LNHDA, CDR2 SQIVND (reference sequence). CDR3 in amino acids: CASSKGVSSEAFF. Written as DNA, the CDR3 is TGTGCCAGTAGTAAAGGGGTCAGCTCTGAAGCTTTCTTT.

A word on this clonotype: At one end, the junction sequence differs from germline, possibly due to a read error. This chain uses TRBV7-9 with TRBJ2-7, with D tentatively TRBD1 or TRBD2 (6 bases each). CDR1 is SEHNR, CDR2 FQNEAQ, per germline (reference sequence). The CDR3 runs 13 residues. Written as DNA, the CDR3 is TGTGCCAGCAGCCAAGTACGGGGGCACGAGCGGTACTTC. Translation gives CASSQVRGHERYF.

This clonotype was seen a handful of times. A clone one base away is much larger, so this may be a read error. The gene calls are TRBV9 and TRBJ2-1; 8 nucleotides agree with TRBD1. The CDR3 sequence is 19 residues long. The germline V gene has CDR1 SGDLS and CDR2 YYNGEE. CDR3: CASSTNDRGLPQSYDEQFF. The CDR3 DNA sequence: TGTGCCAGCAGCACTAACGACAGGGGTCTCCCTCAATCCTACGATGAGCAGTTCTTC.

In its sample, this clonotype was seen many times. This sequence joins TRBV12-3 or TRBV12-4 and TRBJ2-5, with a weak D call TRBD2 (5 bases). Trimming cost V 1 base and J 2 bases, with 14 bases left between them. This CDR3 spans 16 amino acids. The CDR3 loop reads CASSLVGEGVQETQYF. CDR3 in DNA: TGTGCCAGCAGTTTAGTGGGCGAGGGTGTTCAAGAGACCCAGTACTTC.

V is TRBV12-3 or TRBV12-4 and J is TRBJ1-3; possibly TRBD1 for D (6 bases). The CDR3 runs to 14 residues. Trimming pared 8 bases from V and 4 bases from J, leaving 15 bases between. CDR3 coding DNA: TGTGCCAGCCACTTCGCAGGGGTCGGAAACACCATATATTTT. Protein: CASHFAGVGNTIYF.

This clonotype was detected many times. The chain employs TRBV2 and TRBJ1-5; the D gene is possibly TRBD1 (5 bases). CDR3 length: 13 amino acids. CDR1 and CDR2 (germline): SNHLY, FYNNEI. The V and J ends lost 6 bases and 6 bases respectively, with 12 bases between them. Written as DNA, the CDR3 is TGTGCCAGCAGGCGGGAGGGGATTCAGCCCCAGCATTTT. Translated: CASRREGIQPQHF.